This T cell receptor (beta chain) is drawn from a study of blood T cell repertoires in COVID-19. Looked up from germline, CDR1 is LNHDA and CDR2 is SQIVND (reference sequence). The CDR3 is 16 amino acids. The ends lost 4 bases at V and 0 bases at J; junction bases unmatched: 8. Source study methods: Using reference gene primer amplification, nucleated cell counts were estimated. Some clones are missing from TCRdb's copy, which holds only in-frame ones; the method was immunoSEQ multiplex PCR. The V and J calls and clone size were taken over from that table, and D and trimming were inferred from the DNA. The data contain about 210,000 clones, 70% to 90% of them seen just once; the ten biggest clones take up approximately 0.7%.

The sample comprised peripheral blood. The J gene is TRBJ1-2, the V gene TRBV19; 7 nucleotides line up with TRBD1. The receptor was derived from a man aged 35 to 55 with acute or convalescent COVID-19. The chain's CDR3 is CASSTWGQSANYGYTF. The CDR3 DNA follows: TGTGCCAGTAGTACCTGGGGACAGTCAGCTAACTATGGCTACACCTTC.